One and the same sample provided the 16 T cell receptor beta chains below, sequenced in a study of T cells in Graves' hyperthyroidism and ophthalmopathy. TCR beta CDR3 sequences were amplified from RNA transcripts. HTBI primers drove first-round RT-PCR of the TCR CDR3. One entry per CDR3 protein results from TCRdb running MiXCR on the multiplex PCR reads. Counted here are some 350,000 distinct CDR3 sequences, approximately 14% occurring once; the ten biggest clones make up 28%. The sample consisted of blood. Receptors originate from a woman aged 18-30 years with Graves' hyperthyroidism that later progressed to Graves' ophthalmopathy.

This clonotype has ten or more counts. This rearrangement joins TRBV27 to TRBJ1-3, with a weak D call TRBD1 (5 bases). CDR1 is MNHEY and CDR2 is SMNVEV in the germline V gene (reference sequence). The CDR3 consists of 15 residues. V lost 5 bases and J 2 bases, leaving 13 bases between the germline ends. The DNA of the CDR3 is TGTGCCAGCAGTCCGTCGGGGACCACTGGAAACACCATATATTTT. Translating it yields CASSPSGTTGNTIYF.

There are many counts of this clonotype. The chain combines TRBV6-1 with TRBJ2-7, with TRBD1 matching 11 bases. V dropped 5 bases and J dropped 2; count of bases not matched to a gene: 11. CDR3 length: 17 amino acids. The V gene's germline CDR1 is MNHNS and CDR2 SASEGT. The CDR3 region has the DNA TGTGCCAGCAGTTTCCGGCCCGGGGGACAGGGGGCCTACGAGCAGTACTTC. Translating gives CASSFRPGGQGAYEQYF.

This clonotype was counted at least ten times. The rearrangement uses TRBV6-4 and TRBJ2-2, with TRBD1 matching 7 bases. This CDR3 contains 14 residues. Germline V CDR1 and CDR2: MRHNA, SNTAGT. The V and J ends lost 4 bases and 1 base, in that order; junction bases with no gene match: 0. CDR3 in amino acids: CASSGTGNTGELFF. The CDR3 DNA sequence: TGTGCCAGCAGTGGGACAGGGAACACCGGGGAGCTGTTTTTT.

This clonotype has a count of ten or more. The chain combines TRBV28 with TRBJ1-5; 8 bases line up with TRBD1. The CDR3 is 16 residues long. V lost 3 bases and J lost 2; bases outside the gene matches: 6. Germline CDR1 MDHEN, CDR2 SYDVKM. Written as DNA, the CDR3 is TGTGCCAGCAGTTTCGTCGACAGGGGAGGCAATCAGCCCCAGCATTTT. Translating gives CASSFVDRGGNQPQHF.

This clonotype has just a few counts. This sequence joins TRBV9 and TRBJ2-3, with D perhaps TRBD1 (6 bases). The CDR3 sequence is 18 residues long. Per the germline V gene, CDR1 is SGDLS and CDR2 is YYNGEE. V shed 0 bases and J shed 1 base, with 18 bases lying between them. The CDR3 DNA reads TGTGCCAGCAGCGTAGGTTGGACAGTAGGATTGGGCACAGATACGCAGTATTTT. This encodes CASSVGWTVGLGTDTQYF.

Many counts were recorded for this clonotype. This sequence joins TRBV5-1 and TRBJ2-4; 7 nucleotides line up with TRBD2. The germline V gene has CDR1 SGHRS and CDR2 YFSETQ. CDR3 size: 13 residues. The trim removed 8 bases at V and 6 bases at J, leaving 8 bases unmatched. In DNA form, the CDR3 reads TGCGCCAGAGCCGGGACTACCTTAAACATTCAGTACTTC. The encoded protein is CARAGTTLNIQYF.

This clonotype was picked up many times. The rearrangement uses TRBV5-1 and TRBJ2-1, with D perhaps matching TRBD2 (5 bases). This CDR3 contains 15 residues. V dropped 0 bases and J dropped 6 bases, with 13 bases sitting between them. Germline CDR1 and CDR2: SGHRS and YFSETQ. CDR3 in DNA: TGCGCCAGCAGCTTGGGAGGGAGCTACGTCAATGAGCAGTTCTTC. Translated: CASSLGGSYVNEQFF.

The gene calls are TRBV20-1 and TRBJ2-2; 10 bases fit TRBD1. This CDR3 has 15 residues. Trimming took 4 bases from V and 3 from J; bases not matched to a gene: 5. CDR1 DFQATT and CDR2 SNEGSKA come from the germline V gene (reference sequence). CDR3 sequence: CSAKDRGPDTGELFF. In DNA form, the CDR3 reads TGCAGTGCTAAAGACAGGGGGCCGGACACCGGGGAGCTGTTTTTT.

Comment on this clonotype: A read error may explain this, as a much larger clone is one base away. V gene TRBV20-1 combines with J gene TRBJ2-7; 7 bases match TRBD2. Germline CDR1 DFQATT, CDR2 SNEGSKA (reference sequence). The CDR3 covers 13 residues. The CDR3 here is CSARGLADYELYF. CDR3 DNA: TGCAGTGCTAGAGGCCTAGCGGACTACGAGCTGTACTTC.

Many counts were recorded for this clonotype. The J gene is TRBJ1-2, the V gene TRBV20-1, with 7 bases that match TRBD1. Per the germline V gene, CDR1 is DFQATT and CDR2 is SNEGSKA (reference sequence). The ends lost 4 bases at V and 7 bases at J; junction bases unmatched: 12. This CDR3 is 14 amino acids long. The CDR3 bases are TGCAGTGCTACTCTTGGGACAGTTTTGGCTGGCTACACCTTC. Its translation: CSATLGTVLAGYTF.

This clonotype came up many times. The chain employs TRBV20-1 and TRBJ2-7, with 8 nucleotides matching TRBD2. The CDR3 has 15 amino acids. Germline V gene sequence: CDR1 DFQATT, CDR2 SNEGSKA (reference sequence). V shed 0 bases, J shed 0 bases, and the junction held 4 bases outside the gene matches. CDR3 coding DNA: TGCAGTGCTAGAGAACGCGGGGGGATCTCCTACGAGCAGTACTTC. Its protein product is CSARERGGISYEQYF.

This clonotype was counted a few times. The chain uses TRBV4-1 and TRBJ2-3; 8 bases are a match to TRBD1. From germline, CDR1 is MGHRA and CDR2 YSYEKL. CDR3 size: 17 residues. With 0 bases clipped from V and 4 bases from J, the junction kept 9 bases outside the gene matches. This CDR3 reads CASSQDRQGPLPDTQYF. The CDR3 region has the DNA TGCGCCAGCAGCCAAGATCGACAGGGGCCCCTCCCAGATACGCAGTATTTT.

Many counts were recorded for this clonotype. The V call is TRBV7-9, the J call TRBJ2-5; TRBD1 might be the D (6 bases). Germline CDR1 reads SEHNR; CDR2 reads FQNEAQ (reference sequence). V lost 3 bases and J 2 bases, leaving 13 bases between the germline ends. This CDR3 has 15 amino acids. The CDR3 spells CASSLTQGSQETQYF. In DNA, the CDR3 is TGTGCCAGCAGCTTGACACAGGGCTCACAAGAGACCCAGTACTTC.

V and J are TRBV15 and TRBJ2-7, with TRBD1 matching 8 bases. Losses at the gene ends were 3 bases for V and 0 bases for J; bases not matched to a gene: 7. The CDR3 spans 16 residues. CDR1 and CDR2 from the germline V gene are LNHNV and YYDKDF (reference sequence). The CDR3 bases are TGTGCCACCAGCAGCCCCGGACAGGGCAGCTCCTACGAGCAGTACTTC. Encoded protein: CATSSPGQGSSYEQYF.

This clonotype has only a few counts. This chain joins TRBV29-1 and TRBJ2-5; TRBD1 aligns across 10 bases. The V gene's germline CDR1 is SQVTM and CDR2 ANQGSEA. This CDR3 has 16 residues. J gave up 1 base and V 4 bases, and 9 bases lay outside the gene matches. DNA for the CDR3: TGCAGCGTTGCGGGGACAGGGGACGATCTCCAAGAGACCCAGTACTTC. This sequence encodes CSVAGTGDDLQETQYF.

This chain links TRBV18 with TRBJ2-5, with 9 bases fitting TRBD1. With V trimmed by 3 bases and J by 4 bases, 9 bases remained unmatched. Germline V gene sequence: CDR1 KGHSH, CDR2 LQKENI. This CDR3 is 16 amino acids long. The CDR3 here is CASSPTGQGSLETQYF. As DNA, the CDR3 is TGTGCCAGCTCACCGACGGGACAGGGTTCCTTAGAGACCCAGTACTTC.